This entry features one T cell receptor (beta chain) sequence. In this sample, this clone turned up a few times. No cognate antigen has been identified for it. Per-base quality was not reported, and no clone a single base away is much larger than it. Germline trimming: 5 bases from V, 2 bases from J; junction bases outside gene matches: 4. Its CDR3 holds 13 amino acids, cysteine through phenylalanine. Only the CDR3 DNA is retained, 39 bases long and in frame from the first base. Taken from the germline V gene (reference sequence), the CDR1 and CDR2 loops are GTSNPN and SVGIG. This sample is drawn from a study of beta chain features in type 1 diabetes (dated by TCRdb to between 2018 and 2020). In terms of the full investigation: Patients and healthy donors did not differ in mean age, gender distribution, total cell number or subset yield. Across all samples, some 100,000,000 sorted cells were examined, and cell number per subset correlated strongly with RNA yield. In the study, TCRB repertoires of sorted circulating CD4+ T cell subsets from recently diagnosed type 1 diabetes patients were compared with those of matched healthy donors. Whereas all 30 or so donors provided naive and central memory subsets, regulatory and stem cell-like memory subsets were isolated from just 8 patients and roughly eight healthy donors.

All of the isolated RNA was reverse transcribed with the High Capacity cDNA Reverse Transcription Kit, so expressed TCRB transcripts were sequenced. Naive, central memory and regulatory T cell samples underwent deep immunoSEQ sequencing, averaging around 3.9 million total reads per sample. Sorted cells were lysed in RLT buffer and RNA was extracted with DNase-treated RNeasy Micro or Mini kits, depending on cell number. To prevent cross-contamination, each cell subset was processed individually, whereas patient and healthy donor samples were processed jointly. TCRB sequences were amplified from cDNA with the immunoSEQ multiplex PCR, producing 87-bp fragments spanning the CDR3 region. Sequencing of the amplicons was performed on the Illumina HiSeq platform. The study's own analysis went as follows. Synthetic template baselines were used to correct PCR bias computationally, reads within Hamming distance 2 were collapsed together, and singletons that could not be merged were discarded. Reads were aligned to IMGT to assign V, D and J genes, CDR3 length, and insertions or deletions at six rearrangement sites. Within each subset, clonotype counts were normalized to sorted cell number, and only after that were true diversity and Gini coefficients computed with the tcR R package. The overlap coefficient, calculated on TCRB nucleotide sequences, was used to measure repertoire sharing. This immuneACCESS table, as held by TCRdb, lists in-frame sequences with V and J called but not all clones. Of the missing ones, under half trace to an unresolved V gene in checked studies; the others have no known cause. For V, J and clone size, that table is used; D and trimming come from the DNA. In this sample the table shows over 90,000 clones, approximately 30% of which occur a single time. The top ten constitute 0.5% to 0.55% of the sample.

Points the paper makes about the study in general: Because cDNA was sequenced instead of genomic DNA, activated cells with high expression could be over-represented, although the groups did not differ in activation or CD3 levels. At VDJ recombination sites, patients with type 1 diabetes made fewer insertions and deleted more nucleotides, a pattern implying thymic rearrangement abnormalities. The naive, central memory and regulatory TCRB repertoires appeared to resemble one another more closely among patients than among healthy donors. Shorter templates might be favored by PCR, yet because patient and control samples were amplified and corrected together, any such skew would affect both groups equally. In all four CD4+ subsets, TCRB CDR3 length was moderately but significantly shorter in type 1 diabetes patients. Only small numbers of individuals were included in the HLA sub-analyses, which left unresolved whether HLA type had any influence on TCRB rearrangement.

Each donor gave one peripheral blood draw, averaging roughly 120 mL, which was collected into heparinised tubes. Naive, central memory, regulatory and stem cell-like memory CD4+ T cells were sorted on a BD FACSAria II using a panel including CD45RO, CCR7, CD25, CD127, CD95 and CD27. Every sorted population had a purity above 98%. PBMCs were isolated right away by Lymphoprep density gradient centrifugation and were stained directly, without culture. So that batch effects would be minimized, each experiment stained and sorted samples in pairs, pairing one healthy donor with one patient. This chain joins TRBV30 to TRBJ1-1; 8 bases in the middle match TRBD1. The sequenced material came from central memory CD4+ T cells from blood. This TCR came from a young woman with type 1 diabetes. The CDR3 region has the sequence CAWRRGQNTEAFF. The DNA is TGTGCCTGGCGCAGGGGGCAAAACACTGAAGCTTTCTTT.